The 7 T cell receptor beta chains presented below share a single source sample, sequenced in a study of blood T cell repertoires in COVID-19. Repertoires were generated with immunoSEQ multiplex PCR, while TCRdb's copy carries only in-frame clones and drops some. The sample records around 19,000 clones, 75% to 95% being singletons. The sequenced sample was peripheral blood. The receptors were gathered from a man between 65 and 85 years old with active COVID-19.

The V call is TRBV9, the J call TRBJ1-6; D is possibly TRBD1 (6 bases). This CDR3 spans 16 amino acids. With 0 bases removed from V and 6 bases from J, the gap between germline ends came to 13 bases. Germline CDR1 SGDLS, CDR2 YYNGEE. Here the CDR3 reads CASSVGVARGNSPLHF. CDR3 sequence (DNA): TGTGCCAGCAGCGTAGGGGTGGCCAGGGGTAATTCACCCCTCCACTTT.

This clone was seen a few times. This rearrangement joins TRBV5-4 to TRBJ2-5; 7 nucleotides match TRBD1. CDR3 length: 12 residues. Germline V lookup: CDR1 SGHNT, CDR2 YYREEE (reference sequence). Trimming removed 8 bases from V and 5 bases from J; junction bases left unmatched: 6. The CDR3 bases are TGTGCCAGTTCGACAGGGACCGAGACCCAGTACTTC. Protein sequence: CASSTGTETQYF.

The rearrangement uses TRBV2 and TRBJ1-4; the D is unclear. This CDR3 is 14 amino acids long. Per germline, CDR1 SNHLY and CDR2 FYNNEI. V was clipped by 4 bases and J by 0 bases, with 6 bases between them. CDR3 coding DNA: TGTGCCAGCAGTGTCTTTACAACTAATGAAAAACTGTTTTTT. Amino acid sequence: CASSVFTTNEKLFF.

This sequence joins TRBV6-4 and TRBJ2-7; 7 bases agree with TRBD1. With V trimmed by 3 bases and J by 3 bases, 5 bases remained unmatched. CDR1 is MRHNA, CDR2 SNTAGT, per germline. This CDR3 region has 14 residues. The CDR3 coding sequence is TGTGCCAGCAGTGATGGAGACAGGGACTACGAGCAGTACTTC. Amino acids: CASSDGDRDYEQYF.

J is TRBJ1-3 and V is TRBV10-3, with TRBD1 matching 9 bases. The CDR3 totals 17 residues. Losses at the gene ends were 2 bases for V and 2 bases for J; bases not matched to a gene: 7. CDR1 ENHRY and CDR2 SYGVKD come from the germline V gene. The CDR3 bases are TGTGCCATCAGTGAGAGGGACAGGGATCTCACTGGAAACACCATATATTTT. It yields the protein CAISERDRDLTGNTIYF.

This rearrangement joins TRBV6-5 to TRBJ1-2; D is ambiguous. CDR1 and CDR2 from the germline V gene are MNHEY and SVGAGI. CDR3 length: 13 amino acids. Between the trimmed V and J ends, which lost 5 bases and 1 base, there was a span of 8 bases. CDR3 DNA: TGTGCCAGCAGTCGGGGTGGTAACTATGGCTACACCTTC. This translates into CASSRGGNYGYTF.

This clone was counted a single time. This chain uses TRBV7-2 with TRBJ2-3; D is perhaps TRBD2 (5 bases). Germline CDR1 reads SGHTA; CDR2 reads FQGNSA. The CDR3 length is 16 residues. Between the trimmed V and J ends, which lost 5 bases and 1 base, there was a span of 16 bases. CDR3 DNA sequence: TGTGCCAGCAGCAACGGGTGGGGAGCGGGCACAGATACGCAGTATTTT. Encoded protein: CASSNGWGAGTDTQYF.